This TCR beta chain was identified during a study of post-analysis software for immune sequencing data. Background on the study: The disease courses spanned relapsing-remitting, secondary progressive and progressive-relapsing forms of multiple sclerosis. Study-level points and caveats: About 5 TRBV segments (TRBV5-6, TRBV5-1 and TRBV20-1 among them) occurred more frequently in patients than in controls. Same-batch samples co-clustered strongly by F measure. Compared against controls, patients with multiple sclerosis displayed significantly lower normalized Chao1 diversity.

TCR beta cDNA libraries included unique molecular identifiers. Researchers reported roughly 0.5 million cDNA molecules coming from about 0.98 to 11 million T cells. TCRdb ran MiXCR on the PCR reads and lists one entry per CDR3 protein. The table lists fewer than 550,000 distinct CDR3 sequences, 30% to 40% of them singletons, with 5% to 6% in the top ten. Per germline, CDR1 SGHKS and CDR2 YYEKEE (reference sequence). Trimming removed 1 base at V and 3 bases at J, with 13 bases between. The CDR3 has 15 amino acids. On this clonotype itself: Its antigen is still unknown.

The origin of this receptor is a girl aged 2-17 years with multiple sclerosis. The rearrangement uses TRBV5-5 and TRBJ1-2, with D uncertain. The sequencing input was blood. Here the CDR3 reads CASSLSLGLDYGYTF. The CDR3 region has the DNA TGTGCCAGCAGCTTGAGCCTGGGCCTGGACTATGGCTACACCTTC.